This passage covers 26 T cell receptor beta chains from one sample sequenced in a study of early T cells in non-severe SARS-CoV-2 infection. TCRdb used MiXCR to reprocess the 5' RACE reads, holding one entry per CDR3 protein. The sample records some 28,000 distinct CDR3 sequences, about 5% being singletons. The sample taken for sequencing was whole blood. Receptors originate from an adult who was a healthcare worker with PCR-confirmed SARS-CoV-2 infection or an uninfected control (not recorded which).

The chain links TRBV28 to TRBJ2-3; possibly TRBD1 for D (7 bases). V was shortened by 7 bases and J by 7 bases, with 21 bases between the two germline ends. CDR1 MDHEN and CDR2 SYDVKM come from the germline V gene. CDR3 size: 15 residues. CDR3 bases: TGTGCCAGCACCACCCCCAGGGGGGTTTTAAATACGCAGTATTTT. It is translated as CASTTPRGVLNTQYF.

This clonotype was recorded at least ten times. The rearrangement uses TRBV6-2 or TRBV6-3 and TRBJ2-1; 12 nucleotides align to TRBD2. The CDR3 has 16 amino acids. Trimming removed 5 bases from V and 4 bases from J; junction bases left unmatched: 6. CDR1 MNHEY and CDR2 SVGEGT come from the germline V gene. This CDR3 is CASSRLAGGTYNEQFF. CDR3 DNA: TGTGCCAGCAGTAGGCTAGCGGGAGGGACTTACAATGAGCAGTTCTTC.

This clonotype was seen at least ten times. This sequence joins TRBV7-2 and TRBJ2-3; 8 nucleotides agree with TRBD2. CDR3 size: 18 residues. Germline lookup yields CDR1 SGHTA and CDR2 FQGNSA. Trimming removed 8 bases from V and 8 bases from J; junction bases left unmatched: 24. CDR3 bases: TGTGCCAGCCTTCAAGGGACGGGAGGGCCTCCCCTTAGAGGTACGCAGTATTTT. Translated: CASLQGTGGPPLRGTQYF.

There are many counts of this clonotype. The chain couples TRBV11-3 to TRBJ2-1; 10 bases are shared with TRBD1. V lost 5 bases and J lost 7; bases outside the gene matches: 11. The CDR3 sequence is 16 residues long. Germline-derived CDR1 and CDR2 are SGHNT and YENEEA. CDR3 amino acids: CASSRPEGQGLNEQFF. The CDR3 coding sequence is TGTGCCAGCAGCCGACCCGAGGGACAGGGGTTGAATGAGCAGTTCTTC.

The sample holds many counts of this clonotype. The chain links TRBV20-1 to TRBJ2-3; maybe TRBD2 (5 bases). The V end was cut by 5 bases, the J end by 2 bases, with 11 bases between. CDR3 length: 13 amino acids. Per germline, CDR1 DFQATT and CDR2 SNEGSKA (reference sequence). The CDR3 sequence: CSAPWGATDTQYF. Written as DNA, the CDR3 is TGCAGTGCTCCCTGGGGAGCCACAGATACGCAGTATTTT.

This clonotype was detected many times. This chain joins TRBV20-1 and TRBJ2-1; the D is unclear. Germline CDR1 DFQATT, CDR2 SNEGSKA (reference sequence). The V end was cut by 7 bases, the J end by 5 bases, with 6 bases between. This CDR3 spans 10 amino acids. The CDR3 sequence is CSGTNNEQFF. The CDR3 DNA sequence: TGCAGTGGCACCAACAATGAGCAGTTCTTC.

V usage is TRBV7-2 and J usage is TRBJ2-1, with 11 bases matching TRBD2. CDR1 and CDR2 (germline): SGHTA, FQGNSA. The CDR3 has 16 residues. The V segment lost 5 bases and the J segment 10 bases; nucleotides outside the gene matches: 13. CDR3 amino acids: CASSPIAGGVQGEQFF. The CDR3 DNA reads TGTGCCAGCAGCCCCATAGCGGGAGGGGTACAAGGGGAGCAGTTCTTC.

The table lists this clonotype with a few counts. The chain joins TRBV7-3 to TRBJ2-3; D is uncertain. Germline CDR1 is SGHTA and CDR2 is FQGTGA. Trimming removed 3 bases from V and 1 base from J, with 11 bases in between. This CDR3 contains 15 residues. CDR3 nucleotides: TGTGCCAGCAGCTTTTTCGGAGAGCGCACAGATACGCAGTATTTT. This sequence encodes CASSFFGERTDTQYF.

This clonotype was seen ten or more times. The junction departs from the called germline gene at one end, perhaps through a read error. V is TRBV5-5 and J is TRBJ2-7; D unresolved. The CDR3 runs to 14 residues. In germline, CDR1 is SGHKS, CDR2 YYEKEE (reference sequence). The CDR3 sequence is CASSLGRISFEQYF. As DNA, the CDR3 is TGTGCCAGCAGCTTGGGAAGGATATCCTTCGAGCAGTACTTC.

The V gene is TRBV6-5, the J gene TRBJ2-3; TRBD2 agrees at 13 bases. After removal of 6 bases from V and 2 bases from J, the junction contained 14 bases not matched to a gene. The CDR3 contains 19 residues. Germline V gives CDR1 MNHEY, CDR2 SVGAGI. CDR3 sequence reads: CASSSSRETSGGPTDTQYF. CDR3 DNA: TGTGCCAGCAGCTCCTCCAGGGAGACTAGCGGGGGGCCCACAGATACGCAGTATTTT.

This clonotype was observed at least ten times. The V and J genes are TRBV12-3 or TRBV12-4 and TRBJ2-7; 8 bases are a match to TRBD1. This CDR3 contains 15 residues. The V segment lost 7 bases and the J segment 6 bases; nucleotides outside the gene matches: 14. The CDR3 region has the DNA TGTGCCAGCAACCGAGCCTCAGGGGGCTTCGCCGAGCAGTACTTC. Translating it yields CASNRASGGFAEQYF.

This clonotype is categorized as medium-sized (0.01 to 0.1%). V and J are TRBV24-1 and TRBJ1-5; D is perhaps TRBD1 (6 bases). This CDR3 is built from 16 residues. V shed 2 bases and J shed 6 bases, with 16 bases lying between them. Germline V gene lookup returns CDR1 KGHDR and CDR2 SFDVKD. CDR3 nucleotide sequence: TGTGCCACCAGTGATTCGAGAGGGGGGGCAAGTCAGCCCCAGCATTTT. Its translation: CATSDSRGGASQPQHF.

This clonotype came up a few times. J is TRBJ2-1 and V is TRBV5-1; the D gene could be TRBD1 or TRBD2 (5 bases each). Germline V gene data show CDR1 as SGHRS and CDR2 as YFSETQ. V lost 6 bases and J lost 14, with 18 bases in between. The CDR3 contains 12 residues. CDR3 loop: CASTHPGTHKFF. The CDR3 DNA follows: TGCGCCAGCACCCACCCCGGGACCCACAAGTTCTTC.

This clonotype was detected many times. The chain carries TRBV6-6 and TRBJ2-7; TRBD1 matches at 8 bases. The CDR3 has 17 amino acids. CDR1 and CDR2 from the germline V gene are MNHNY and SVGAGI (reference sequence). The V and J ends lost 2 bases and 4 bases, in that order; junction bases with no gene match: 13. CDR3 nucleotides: TGTGCCAGCAGTTACACTGGTGACAGGGGTTCGGAGTACGAGCAGTACTTC. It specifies CASSYTGDRGSEYEQYF.

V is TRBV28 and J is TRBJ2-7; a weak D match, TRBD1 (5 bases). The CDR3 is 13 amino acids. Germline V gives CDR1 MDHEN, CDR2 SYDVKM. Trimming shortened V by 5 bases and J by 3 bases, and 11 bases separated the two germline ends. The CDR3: CASSTQELYEQYF. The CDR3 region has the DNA TGTGCCAGCAGTACACAGGAGCTCTACGAGCAGTACTTC.

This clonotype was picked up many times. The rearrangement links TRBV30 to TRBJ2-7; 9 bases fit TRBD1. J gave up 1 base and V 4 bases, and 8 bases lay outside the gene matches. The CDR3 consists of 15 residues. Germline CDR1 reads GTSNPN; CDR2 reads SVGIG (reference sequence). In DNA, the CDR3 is TGTGCCTGGAAATACCCGGGGACAGGGTCCTACGAGCAGTACTTC. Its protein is CAWKYPGTGSYEQYF. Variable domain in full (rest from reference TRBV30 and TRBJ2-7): SQTIHQWPATLVQPVGSPLSLECTVEGTSNPNLYWYRQAAGRGLQLLFYSVGIGQISSEVPQNLSASRPQDRQFILSSKKLLLSDSGFYLCAWKYPGTGSYEQYFGPGTRLTVT.

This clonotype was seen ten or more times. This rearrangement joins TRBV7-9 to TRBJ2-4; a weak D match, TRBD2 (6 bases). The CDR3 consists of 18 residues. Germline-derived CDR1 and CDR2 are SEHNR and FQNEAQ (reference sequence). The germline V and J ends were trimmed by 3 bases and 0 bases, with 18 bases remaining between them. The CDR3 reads CASSLWPRGKLAKNIQYF. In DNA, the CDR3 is TGTGCCAGCAGCTTGTGGCCCCGGGGGAAGTTAGCCAAAAACATTCAGTACTTC.

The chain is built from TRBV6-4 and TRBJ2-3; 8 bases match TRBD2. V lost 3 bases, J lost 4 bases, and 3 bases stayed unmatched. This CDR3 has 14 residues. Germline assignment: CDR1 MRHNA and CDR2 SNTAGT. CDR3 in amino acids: CASSELREADTQYF. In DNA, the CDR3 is TGTGCCAGCAGTGAATTGCGGGAGGCAGATACGCAGTATTTT.

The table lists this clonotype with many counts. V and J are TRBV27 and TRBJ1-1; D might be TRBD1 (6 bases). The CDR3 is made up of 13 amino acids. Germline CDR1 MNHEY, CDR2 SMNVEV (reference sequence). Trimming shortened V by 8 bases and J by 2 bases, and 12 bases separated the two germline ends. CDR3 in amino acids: CASVNRVNTEAFF. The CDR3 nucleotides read TGTGCCAGCGTAAACAGGGTTAACACTGAAGCTTTCTTT.

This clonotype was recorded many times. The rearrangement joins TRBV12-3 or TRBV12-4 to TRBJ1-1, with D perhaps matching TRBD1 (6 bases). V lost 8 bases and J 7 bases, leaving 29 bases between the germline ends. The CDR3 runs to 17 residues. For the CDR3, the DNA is TGTGCCAGCTGGGGCTTAACAGGGAGCGAGCCCCGGGGTGAAGCTTTCTTT. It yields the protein CASWGLTGSEPRGEAFF.

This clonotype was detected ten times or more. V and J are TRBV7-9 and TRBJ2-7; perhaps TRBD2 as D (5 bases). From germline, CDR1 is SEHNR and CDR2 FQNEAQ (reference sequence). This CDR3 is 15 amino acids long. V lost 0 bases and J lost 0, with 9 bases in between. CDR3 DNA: TGTGCCAGCAGCTTAGCATCGGGGTACTCCTACGAGCAGTACTTC. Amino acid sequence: CASSLASGYSYEQYF.

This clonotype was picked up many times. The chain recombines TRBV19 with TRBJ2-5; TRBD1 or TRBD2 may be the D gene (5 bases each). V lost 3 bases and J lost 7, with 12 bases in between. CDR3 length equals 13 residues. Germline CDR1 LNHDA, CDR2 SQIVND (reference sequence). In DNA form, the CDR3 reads TGTGCCAGTAGTATCGGGGCCCGGGGGACCCAGTACTTC. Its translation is CASSIGARGTQYF.

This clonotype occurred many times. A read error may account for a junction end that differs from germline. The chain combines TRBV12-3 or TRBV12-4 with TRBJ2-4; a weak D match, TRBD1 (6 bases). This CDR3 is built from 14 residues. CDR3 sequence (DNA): TGTGCCAGCAGACCATCGGTACTACAGGGTGGTGAGGACTTC. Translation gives CASRPSVLQGGEDF.

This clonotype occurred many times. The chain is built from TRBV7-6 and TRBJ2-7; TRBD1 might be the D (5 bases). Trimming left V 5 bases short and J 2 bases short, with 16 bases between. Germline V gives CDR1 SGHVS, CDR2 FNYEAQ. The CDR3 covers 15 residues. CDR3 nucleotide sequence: TGTGCCAGCAGCCCTGCAACAGGCTACACCTACGAGCAGTACTTC. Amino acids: CASSPATGYTYEQYF. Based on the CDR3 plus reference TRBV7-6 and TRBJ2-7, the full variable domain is GAGVSQSPRYKVTKRGQDVALRCDPISGHVSLYWYRQALGQGPEFLTYFNYEAQQDKSGLPNDRFSAERPEGSISTLTIQRTEQRDSAMYRCASSPATGYTYEQYFGPGTRLTVT.

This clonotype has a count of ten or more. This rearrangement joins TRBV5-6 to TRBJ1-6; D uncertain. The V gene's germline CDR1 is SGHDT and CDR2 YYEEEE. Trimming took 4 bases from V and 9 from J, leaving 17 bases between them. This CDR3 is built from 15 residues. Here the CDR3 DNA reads TGTGCCAGCAGCGGGTGGGCCCGCCTAGGTTCACCCCTCCACTTT. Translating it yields CASSGWARLGSPLHF.

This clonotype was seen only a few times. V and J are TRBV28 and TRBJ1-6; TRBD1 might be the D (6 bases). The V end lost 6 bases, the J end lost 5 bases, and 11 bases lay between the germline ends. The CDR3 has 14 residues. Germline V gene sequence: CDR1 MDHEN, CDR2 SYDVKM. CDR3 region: CASSSAGDNSPLHF. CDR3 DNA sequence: TGTGCCAGCAGCTCTGCAGGGGATAATTCACCCCTCCACTTT.